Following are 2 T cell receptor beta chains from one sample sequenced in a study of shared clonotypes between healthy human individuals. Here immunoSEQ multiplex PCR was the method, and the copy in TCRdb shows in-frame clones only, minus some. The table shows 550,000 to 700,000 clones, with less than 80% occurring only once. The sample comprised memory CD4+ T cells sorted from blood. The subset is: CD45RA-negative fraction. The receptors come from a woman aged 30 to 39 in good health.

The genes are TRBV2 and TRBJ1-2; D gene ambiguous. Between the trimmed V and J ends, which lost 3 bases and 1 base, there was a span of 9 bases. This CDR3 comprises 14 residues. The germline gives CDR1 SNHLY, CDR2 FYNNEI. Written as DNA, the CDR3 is TGTGCCAGCAGTGAGCGAAGAAATAACTATGGCTACACCTTC. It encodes CASSERRNNYGYTF.

As DNA, the CDR3 is TGTGCCATCAGTGGGGGGACTTCGAACACCGGGGAGCTGTTTTTT. Its translation: CAISGGTSNTGELFF. The chain carries TRBV10-3 and TRBJ2-2; D perhaps matches TRBD2 (6 bases). This CDR3 spans 15 amino acids. V was trimmed by 4 bases and J by 0 bases, leaving 9 bases between them. CDR1 and CDR2 from the germline V gene are ENHRY and SYGVKD.